These T cell receptor beta chains were read from a single sample in a study of T-cell memory formation after mild COVID-19. TCRdb re-analysed the 5' RACE reads in MiXCR, keeping a single row per CDR3 protein. The sample contains 250,000 to 300,000 distinct CDR3 sequences, 15% to 20% of which appear only once. The sequenced sample was PBMCs or a T cell subset sorted from them (not recorded which). Every receptor here comes from a man aged 18 to 29 who had mild COVID-19 (a few samples of this study predate the infection). Cell type and time point are not known. CDR3s leave out the opening cysteine and the closing phenylalanine or tryptophan.

cdr3_aa	v_call	j_call	cdr3_length
ASSLGEDQPQH	TRBV7-2	TRBJ1-5	11
ASRQELNTEAF	TRBV12-3/TRBV12-4	TRBJ1-1	11
SVETVPTSGLTDTQY	TRBV29-1	TRBJ2-3	15
PSSLAPGRESYEQY	TRBV5-1	TRBJ2-7	14
ASSPGVGRRRDNEQF	TRBV4-3	TRBJ2-1	15
ASRLGVYEQY	TRBV5-1	TRBJ2-7	10
ASRDGTSRYNEQF	TRBV5-1	TRBJ2-1	13
ASRDGVANNSPLH	TRBV7-2	TRBJ1-6	13
ASSKVAELAKNIQY	TRBV21-1	TRBJ2-4	14
ASSYSTGGADGYT	TRBV12-3/TRBV12-4	TRBJ1-2	13
ASSPGTGGFIGNTEAF	TRBV12-3/TRBV12-4	TRBJ1-1	16
AGQTDNSPLH	TRBV2	TRBJ1-6	10
SAPLTGAAGYT	TRBV20-1	TRBJ1-2	11
ASQLRHPRRGSEQF	TRBV11-1	TRBJ2-1	14
ASSQTPGAGELF	TRBV7-3	TRBJ2-2	12
ASGGGSTDTQY	TRBV5-6	TRBJ2-3	11
ASSSPGPAYGYT	TRBV7-9	TRBJ1-2	12
ASSRGEGDYEQY	TRBV4-2	TRBJ2-7	12
ASSEGQLWLAKNIQY	TRBV2	TRBJ2-4	15